This is a list of T cell receptor beta chains from one sample in a study of graft-versus-host responses after intestinal transplantation. The antigens of these receptors remain unknown. Data came from immunoSEQ multiplex PCR; TCRdb stores just in-frame clones and leaves some out. The repertoire has about 92,000 clones, around nine tenths of them found once; the top ten carry roughly 6%. Sequenced here: unstimulated CD8+ T cells sorted from spleen or lymph node cells, sampled before intestinal transplant. The receptors derive from a human donor who received an intestinal transplant. Each CDR3 is given with its conserved first and last residue. Fields, in order: V gene, J gene, clone size, D gene, CDR3 protein, CDR3 DNA. D genes are given only for firm matches. The size entry is marked missing in some rows and otherwise reads once, few, many or a size class.

v_call: TRBV7-9
j_call: TRBJ2-7
clone_size: NA
d_call: NA
cdr3_aa: CASSRGGHEQYF
cdr3_nt: TGTGCCAGCAGCCGAGGGGGGCACGAGCAGTACTTC

v_call: TRBV4-1
j_call: TRBJ2-7
clone_size: NA
d_call: NA
cdr3_aa: CASSQVGGGTSYEQYF
cdr3_nt: TGCGCCAGCAGCCAAGTTGGAGGGGGGACTTCCTACGAGCAGTACTTC

v_call: TRBV28
j_call: TRBJ1-5
clone_size: NA
d_call: NA
cdr3_aa: CASRRRQIHSNQPQHF
cdr3_nt: TGTGCCAGCAGACGCCGACAGATCCATAGCAATCAGCCCCAGCATTTT

v_call: TRBV6-1
j_call: TRBJ2-3
clone_size: NA
d_call: TRBD1
cdr3_aa: CASSEIVGGTGRDTQYF
cdr3_nt: TGTGCCAGCAGTGAAATAGTGGGAGGGACAGGGAGAGATACGCAGTATTTT

v_call: TRBV23-1
j_call: TRBJ1-2
clone_size: NA
d_call: TRBD1
cdr3_aa: CASPRYRGILGYTF
cdr3_nt: TGCGCCAGCCCCCGGTACAGGGGTATATTAGGCTACACCTTC

v_call: TRBV7-9
j_call: TRBJ2-1
clone_size: once
d_call: NA
cdr3_aa: CASRGTLSDNEQFF
cdr3_nt: TGTGCCAGCCGAGGGACCCTTAGCGACAATGAGCAGTTCTTC

v_call: TRBV2
j_call: TRBJ1-1
clone_size: NA
d_call: NA
cdr3_aa: CASSDGHEGNTEAFF
cdr3_nt: TGTGCCAGCAGTGACGGTCACGAAGGGAACACTGAAGCTTTCTTT

v_call: TRBV10-2
j_call: TRBJ2-5
clone_size: once
d_call: NA
cdr3_aa: CASRRQATMAQYF
cdr3_nt: TGCGCCAGCCGAAGACAGGCCACAATGGCCCAGTACTTC

v_call: TRBV9
j_call: TRBJ2-2
clone_size: NA
d_call: NA
cdr3_aa: CASSVDGGPVSSGELFF
cdr3_nt: TGTGCCAGCAGCGTAGATGGTGGACCTGTCTCGTCCGGGGAGCTGTTTTTT

v_call: TRBV19
j_call: TRBJ1-1
clone_size: NA
d_call: TRBD1
cdr3_aa: CASRLQGRGMNTEAFF
cdr3_nt: TGTGCCAGTAGGCTACAGGGGAGAGGCATGAACACTGAAGCTTTCTTT

v_call: TRBV16
j_call: TRBJ1-5
clone_size: NA
d_call: NA
cdr3_aa: CASSQWNLGSNQPQHF
cdr3_nt: TGTGCCAGCAGCCAATGGAACCTTGGGAGCAATCAGCCCCAGCATTTT

v_call: TRBV30
j_call: TRBJ2-3
clone_size: NA
d_call: NA
cdr3_aa: CAWSVSGPPRSF
cdr3_nt: TGTGCCTGGAGTGTATCCGGGCCTCCTCGAAGTTTT

v_call: TRBV7-9
j_call: TRBJ1-1
clone_size: NA
d_call: NA
cdr3_aa: CASSYEAGTFNTEAFF
cdr3_nt: TGTGCCAGCAGCTATGAGGCCGGGACATTCAACACTGAAGCTTTCTTT

v_call: TRBV9
j_call: TRBJ2-3
clone_size: NA
d_call: NA
cdr3_aa: CASSGGSMADTQYF
cdr3_nt: TGTGCCAGCAGCGGAGGTAGCATGGCAGATACGCAGTATTTT

v_call: TRBV9
j_call: TRBJ2-3
clone_size: few
d_call: TRBD1
cdr3_aa: CASSVGTGLSTDTQYF
cdr3_nt: TGTGCCAGCAGCGTAGGGACAGGCCTTAGCACAGATACGCAGTATTTT

v_call: TRBV29-1
j_call: TRBJ2-1
clone_size: NA
d_call: NA
cdr3_aa: CSVEGNEQFF
cdr3_nt: TGCAGCGTTGAAGGTAATGAGCAGTTCTTC

v_call: TRBV13
j_call: TRBJ1-4
clone_size: NA
d_call: NA
cdr3_aa: CASRTRRDGEAKLFF
cdr3_nt: TGTGCCAGCAGGACAAGGAGGGACGGGGAGGCGAAACTGTTTTTT

v_call: TRBV7-9
j_call: TRBJ2-1
clone_size: NA
d_call: TRBD2
cdr3_aa: CASCPIAGGPPYNEQFF
cdr3_nt: TGTGCCAGCTGCCCCATAGCGGGAGGGCCCCCCTACAATGAGCAGTTCTTC

v_call: TRBV6-1
j_call: TRBJ2-5
clone_size: NA
d_call: NA
cdr3_aa: CASSQLGGSRETQYF
cdr3_nt: TGTGCCAGCAGTCAGCTAGGGGGATCAAGAGAGACCCAGTACTTC

v_call: TRBV5-6
j_call: TRBJ2-7
clone_size: NA
d_call: NA
cdr3_aa: CASSSYTGGDWTYEQYF
cdr3_nt: TGTGCCAGCAGCTCCTACACAGGGGGGGATTGGACCTACGAGCAGTACTTC

v_call: TRBV27
j_call: TRBJ2-4
clone_size: NA
d_call: NA
cdr3_aa: CASIRDDIQYF
cdr3_nt: TGTGCCAGCATCAGGGATGACATTCAGTACTTC

v_call: TRBV18
j_call: TRBJ2-5
clone_size: NA
d_call: NA
cdr3_aa: CASSPEFGGQEETQYF
cdr3_nt: TGTGCCAGCTCACCAGAGTTTGGGGGGCAGGAAGAGACCCAGTACTTC

v_call: TRBV27
j_call: TRBJ2-1
clone_size: NA
d_call: NA
cdr3_aa: CASSVGNEQFF
cdr3_nt: TGTGCCAGCAGCGTGGGCAATGAGCAGTTCTTC

v_call: TRBV9
j_call: TRBJ2-7
clone_size: NA
d_call: TRBD1
cdr3_aa: CASSVGGQGGIEQYF
cdr3_nt: TGTGCCAGCAGCGTAGGTGGACAGGGGGGGATCGAGCAGTACTTC

v_call: TRBV7-9
j_call: TRBJ2-1
clone_size: NA
d_call: NA
cdr3_aa: CASSPSAWNEQFF
cdr3_nt: TGTGCCAGCAGCCCCTCCGCGTGGAATGAGCAGTTCTTC

v_call: TRBV5-6
j_call: TRBJ2-2
clone_size: NA
d_call: NA
cdr3_aa: CASSSVADANIGELFF
cdr3_nt: TGTGCCAGCAGCTCCGTGGCAGACGCCAATATCGGGGAGCTGTTTTTT

v_call: TRBV15
j_call: TRBJ2-1
clone_size: once
d_call: TRBD2
cdr3_aa: CATSRGLAGGTNEQFF
cdr3_nt: TGTGCCACCAGCAGGGGACTAGCGGGGGGTACCAATGAGCAGTTCTTC

v_call: TRBV9
j_call: TRBJ2-7
clone_size: NA
d_call: TRBD1
cdr3_aa: CASSVGGDRVIEQYF
cdr3_nt: TGTGCCAGCAGCGTAGGAGGGGACAGGGTCATCGAGCAGTACTTC

v_call: TRBV5-1
j_call: TRBJ2-7
clone_size: once
d_call: TRBD2
cdr3_aa: CASSLADSGGTYEQYF
cdr3_nt: TGCGCCAGCAGCTTGGCCGATAGCGGGGGAACCTACGAGCAGTACTTC

v_call: TRBV19
j_call: TRBJ2-1
clone_size: NA
d_call: TRBD1
cdr3_aa: CASSKTGGQSWEQFF
cdr3_nt: TGTGCCAGTAGTAAGACAGGGGGCCAGAGTTGGGAGCAGTTCTTC

v_call: TRBV25-1
j_call: TRBJ2-7
clone_size: NA
d_call: TRBD2
cdr3_aa: CASSSGLAGVREQYF
cdr3_nt: TGTGCCAGCAGCTCCGGACTAGCGGGAGTTCGAGAGCAGTACTTC

v_call: TRBV10-3
j_call: TRBJ2-1
clone_size: NA
d_call: NA
cdr3_aa: CAISGDNDNEQFF
cdr3_nt: TGTGCCATCAGTGGGGACAATGACAATGAGCAGTTCTTC

v_call: TRBV11-2
j_call: TRBJ2-1
clone_size: once
d_call: NA
cdr3_aa: CASSTRANNEQFF
cdr3_nt: TGTGCCAGCAGCACCCGGGCCAACAATGAGCAGTTCTTC

v_call: TRBV10-1
j_call: TRBJ2-7
clone_size: few
d_call: NA
cdr3_aa: CASSESWGEQYF
cdr3_nt: TGCGCCAGCAGTGAGTCGTGGGGAGAGCAGTACTTC

v_call: TRBV10-2
j_call: TRBJ2-7
clone_size: NA
d_call: NA
cdr3_aa: CASSESPGAYEQYF
cdr3_nt: TGCGCCAGCAGTGAGTCCCCCGGGGCCTACGAGCAGTACTTC

v_call: TRBV5-4
j_call: TRBJ2-7
clone_size: NA
d_call: TRBD1
cdr3_aa: CATQTGGSYEQYF
cdr3_nt: TGTGCCACTCAGACAGGGGGGTCCTACGAGCAGTACTTC

v_call: TRBV9
j_call: TRBJ1-3
clone_size: NA
d_call: NA
cdr3_aa: CASSADIWGTGNTIYF
cdr3_nt: TGTGCCAGCAGCGCAGATATTTGGGGAACTGGAAACACCATATATTTT

v_call: TRBV10-2
j_call: TRBJ2-5
clone_size: once
d_call: TRBD2
cdr3_aa: CASSEWADLSGETQYF
cdr3_nt: TGCGCCAGCAGTGAGTGGGCAGACCTTAGCGGGGAGACCCAGTACTTC

v_call: TRBV29-1
j_call: TRBJ1-1
clone_size: NA
d_call: NA
cdr3_aa: CSVEEGSAEAFF
cdr3_nt: TGCAGCGTTGAGGAAGGGTCCGCTGAAGCTTTCTTT

v_call: TRBV9
j_call: TRBJ2-3
clone_size: NA
d_call: TRBD2
cdr3_aa: CASSVGGSRADTQYF
cdr3_nt: TGTGCCAGCAGCGTAGGCGGGAGTAGGGCAGATACGCAGTATTTT

v_call: TRBV27
j_call: TRBJ2-3
clone_size: NA
d_call: NA
cdr3_aa: CASRTGFSTDTQYF
cdr3_nt: TGTGCCAGCAGGACAGGATTTAGCACAGATACGCAGTATTTT

v_call: TRBV13
j_call: TRBJ1-1
clone_size: NA
d_call: NA
cdr3_aa: CASSLGTEGTEAFF
cdr3_nt: TGTGCCAGCAGCTTAGGTACGGAGGGAACTGAAGCTTTCTTT

v_call: TRBV5-4
j_call: TRBJ1-2
clone_size: NA
d_call: NA
cdr3_aa: CASSSKGQPNYGYTF
cdr3_nt: TGTGCCAGCAGTTCCAAAGGACAGCCCAACTATGGCTACACCTTC

v_call: TRBV7-3
j_call: TRBJ2-6
clone_size: NA
d_call: TRBD2
cdr3_aa: CASSPGLESSGANVLTF
cdr3_nt: TGTGCCAGCAGCCCGGGACTAGAGAGCTCTGGGGCCAACGTCCTGACTTTC

v_call: TRBV25-1
j_call: TRBJ2-1
clone_size: NA
d_call: NA
cdr3_aa: CASSDPGQSSYNEQFF
cdr3_nt: TGTGCCAGCAGTGACCCCGGACAAAGCTCCTACAATGAGCAGTTCTTC

v_call: TRBV11-2
j_call: TRBJ2-7
clone_size: NA
d_call: TRBD1
cdr3_aa: CASSRTGAYEQYF
cdr3_nt: TGTGCCAGCAGCCGGACAGGGGCCTACGAGCAGTACTTC

v_call: TRBV30
j_call: TRBJ1-2
clone_size: NA
d_call: NA
cdr3_aa: CAWSSKTNYGYTF
cdr3_nt: TGTGCCTGGAGTTCCAAAACTAACTATGGCTACACCTTC

v_call: TRBV6-5
j_call: TRBJ2-3
clone_size: NA
d_call: NA
cdr3_aa: CAKQDTQYF
cdr3_nt: TGTGCCAAGCAAGATACGCAGTATTTT

v_call: TRBV15
j_call: TRBJ2-1
clone_size: NA
d_call: NA
cdr3_aa: CATSRGSSYNEQFF
cdr3_nt: TGTGCCACCAGCAGAGGGAGCTCCTACAATGAGCAGTTCTTC

v_call: TRBV28
j_call: TRBJ2-7
clone_size: once
d_call: NA
cdr3_aa: CASSLSLSYEQYF
cdr3_nt: TGTGCCAGCAGTTTAAGCCTATCCTACGAGCAGTACTTC

v_call: TRBV28
j_call: TRBJ2-6
clone_size: once
d_call: NA
cdr3_aa: CASSLPRGPGANVLTF
cdr3_nt: TGTGCCAGCAGTTTACCGCGGGGGCCTGGGGCCAACGTCCTGACTTTC

v_call: TRBV6-4
j_call: TRBJ2-1
clone_size: NA
d_call: NA
cdr3_aa: CASSLSPGTDSYNEQFF
cdr3_nt: TGTGCCAGCAGCCTTTCTCCGGGTACTGATTCCTACAATGAGCAGTTCTTC

v_call: TRBV27
j_call: TRBJ2-5
clone_size: NA
d_call: TRBD2
cdr3_aa: CASSLLAGQETQYF
cdr3_nt: TGTGCCAGCAGTTTATTAGCGGGACAAGAGACCCAGTACTTC

v_call: TRBV6-1
j_call: TRBJ2-1
clone_size: few
d_call: TRBD1
cdr3_aa: CASSPTGGGNEQFF
cdr3_nt: TGTGCCAGCAGCCCGACAGGGGGAGGCAATGAGCAGTTCTTC

v_call: TRBV2
j_call: TRBJ2-3
clone_size: NA
d_call: NA
cdr3_aa: CASRDFDTDTQYF
cdr3_nt: TGTGCCTCCCGCGACTTCGACACAGATACGCAGTATTTT

v_call: TRBV9
j_call: TRBJ1-4
clone_size: NA
d_call: TRBD1
cdr3_aa: CASSGGQVGEKLFF
cdr3_nt: TGTGCCAGCAGCGGCGGACAGGTCGGTGAAAAACTGTTTTTT